This T cell receptor (beta chain) emerged from a study of sequential checkpoint blockade in melanoma. Treatment reported: randomized to nivolumab then ipilimumab (arm A) or the reverse (arm B). Libraries were prepared by immunoSEQ multiplex PCR; TCRdb keeps only in-frame clonotypes and omits some of them. The table records around 9,100 clones, around 79% of them present only once. The V and J ends lost 0 bases and 1 base respectively, with 10 bases between them. CDR1 and CDR2 from the germline V gene are LGHNA and YSLEER. CDR3 length: 15 amino acids. This TCR was recovered from a human donor with melanoma. The chain carries TRBV4-3 and TRBJ2-7; a possible D gene is TRBD2 (6 bases). Source: CD8+ T cells sorted from blood (inferred from file names), taken from a patient given nivolumab and ipilimumab in sequence. As DNA, the CDR3 is TGCGCCAGCAGCCAAGAGGAGGGAGAGTCCTACGAGCAGTACTTC. It specifies CASSQEEGESYEQYF.